This T cell receptor beta chain was captured by sequencing in a study of T cell repertoires in cytomegalovirus infection. Study summary: In the study, CMV epitopes included recently identified HLA-C-restricted and well-studied HLA-B-restricted ones. Matching HLA type, along with CMV infection, was indicated by public TCR beta signatures. Whole-study findings and limits: Dominant in the ex vivo response were TCR beta clonotypes restricted by HLA-C and specific for CMV.

TCRdb called the reads again in MiXCR, with one record for every CDR3 protein. The repertoire holds hundreds of thousands of distinct CDR3 sequences, with 25% to 35% as singletons. The table lists this clonotype with a few counts. The antigen is not known. In germline, CDR1 is LGHNA, CDR2 YNFKEQ. The CDR3 runs 16 residues. The V and J ends lost 4 bases and 4 bases respectively, with 20 bases between them. Sequencing was performed on cultured PBMCs, taken from culture after CMV antigen stimulation. The TCR sequence derives from a human donor in good health (CMV status not recorded). Some clones in this sample may be carry-over from other donors' samples. The V call is TRBV4-2, the J call TRBJ2-7; D may match TRBD1 or TRBD2 (8 bases each). This CDR3 reads CASSLAGTGPLYEQYF. Written as DNA, the CDR3 is TGTGCCAGCAGCCTAGCGGGGACAGGCCCTTTGTACGAGCAGTACTTC.